Listed here are 18 T cell receptor beta chains from one sample, sequenced in a study of cytomegalovirus exposure and HLA in healthy donors. PCR involved 60 Vbeta and 13 Jbeta primers. Sequenced by immunoSEQ multiplex PCR; TCRdb stores in-frame clones only, minus some. This repertoire shows 50,000 to 75,000 clones, 75% to 85% found once; its top ten account for roughly 1.5%. Specimen: PBMCs. These receptors were collected from a human donor in good health.

This sequence joins TRBV28 and TRBJ2-3; TRBD2 aligns across 8 bases. There are 15 residues in the CDR3. With 7 bases clipped from V and 1 base from J, the junction kept 7 bases outside the gene matches. Germline assignment: CDR1 MDHEN and CDR2 SYDVKM. CDR3 sequence reads: CASKGWRGGTDTQYF. CDR3 sequence (DNA): TGTGCCAGCAAAGGTTGGCGGGGGGGCACAGATACGCAGTATTTT. Full variable domain (remainder filled in from reference TRBV28 and TRBJ2-3): DVKVTQSSRYLVKRTGEKVFLECVQDMDHENMFWYRQDPGLGLRLIYFSYDVKMKEKGDIPEGYSVSREKKERFSLILESASTNQTSMYLCASKGWRGGTDTQYFGPGTRLTVL.

The CDR3 sequence: CASSQTGVPDTQYF. Written as DNA, the CDR3 is TGCGCCAGCAGCCAGACAGGGGTTCCAGATACGCAGTATTTT. The chain combines TRBV4-1 with TRBJ2-3; 8 bases fit TRBD1. CDR3 length: 14 amino acids. Trimming took 3 bases from V and 4 from J; bases not matched to a gene: 3. Germline CDR1 reads MGHRA; CDR2 reads YSYEKL.

There are a few counts of this clone. The genes are TRBV2 and TRBJ2-1; 8 bases match TRBD2. Germline trimming cut 2 bases from V and 2 bases from J; bases unmatched to any gene: 20. Germline V gene lookup returns CDR1 SNHLY and CDR2 FYNNEI. This CDR3 spans 21 amino acids. CDR3 amino acids: CASSEFSLLAGGEGAYNEQFF. The CDR3 coding sequence is TGTGCCAGCAGTGAATTTTCTCTTCTGGCGGGAGGTGAAGGAGCCTACAATGAGCAGTTCTTC.

The gene calls are TRBV28 and TRBJ2-3; 11 nucleotides align to TRBD2. CDR1 is MDHEN and CDR2 is SYDVKM in the germline V gene. The J segment lost 0 bases and the V segment lost 5 bases, leaving 4 bases of the junction unmatched. This CDR3 is 16 amino acids long. The CDR3 DNA sequence: TGTGCCAGCAGTACCTTAGCGGGAGGGAGCACAGATACGCAGTATTTT. This translates into CASSTLAGGSTDTQYF.

This chain connects TRBV19 to TRBJ1-3; D is ambiguous. The CDR3 has 14 residues. The V gene lost 7 bases and the J gene lost 1 base, with 11 bases spanning the gap. Per the germline V gene, CDR1 is LNHDA and CDR2 is SQIVND (reference sequence). As DNA, the CDR3 is TGTGCCAGTACCCAGACAATTTCTGGAAACACCATATATTTT. Translated: CASTQTISGNTIYF.

DNA of the CDR3: TGTGCCAGCAGCCTAATGCCAGGGACCCAGTACTTC. Its translation: CASSLMPGTQYF. This rearrangement joins TRBV7-9 to TRBJ2-5; D remains ambiguous. CDR1 and CDR2 from the germline V gene are SEHNR and FQNEAQ (reference sequence). The CDR3 is 12 amino acids. The ends were cut back, 5 bases at V and 7 bases at J, with 11 bases in the middle.

The V gene is TRBV7-2, the J gene TRBJ2-7, with TRBD1 as a possible D gene (5 bases). V dropped 5 bases and J dropped 5 bases, with 16 bases sitting between them. Germline CDR1 is SGHTA and CDR2 is FQGNSA. The CDR3 is 14 amino acids. CDR3 region: CASSPRQGFNEQYF. CDR3 in DNA: TGTGCCAGCAGCCCCCGCCAGGGATTCAACGAGCAGTACTTC.

The DNA of the CDR3 is TGTGCCAGCAGTTCCTCGGTAGCGGGAGGCACAGATACGCAGTATTTT. It yields the protein CASSSSVAGGTDTQYF. V usage is TRBV28 and J usage is TRBJ2-3; 9 bases line up with TRBD2. V dropped 4 bases and J dropped 1; count of bases not matched to a gene: 6. Germline assignment: CDR1 MDHEN and CDR2 SYDVKM. The CDR3 totals 16 residues.

V usage is TRBV4-3 and J usage is TRBJ2-7, with 16 nucleotides matching TRBD2. V lost 1 base to trimming and J lost 2 bases; unmatched junction nucleotides: 8. Looked up from germline, CDR1 is LGHNA and CDR2 is YSLEER. The CDR3 sequence is 19 residues long. CDR3 DNA sequence: TGCGCCAGCAGCCAAGGGGAGGGACTAGCGGGAGGGGGCCCCTACGAGCAGTACTTC. Translation gives CASSQGEGLAGGGPYEQYF.

The V and J genes are TRBV6-5 and TRBJ1-3; 8 bases line up with TRBD1. With V trimmed by 6 bases and J by 2 bases, 3 bases remained unmatched. CDR3 length equals 14 residues. Looked up from germline, CDR1 is MNHEY and CDR2 is SVGAGI. CDR3 nucleotides: TGTGCCAGCAGAATACAGGGGGCTGGAAACACCATATATTTT. Protein product: CASRIQGAGNTIYF.

V and J are TRBV15 and TRBJ2-7; possibly TRBD2 for D (6 bases). The CDR3 has 15 amino acids. Trimming cost V 4 bases and J 0 bases, with 13 bases left between them. Germline CDR1 and CDR2: LNHNV and YYDKDF (reference sequence). The CDR3: CATSKEEGSSYEQYF. The CDR3 DNA is TGTGCCACCAGCAAGGAGGAGGGGAGCTCCTACGAGCAGTACTTC.

For the CDR3, the DNA is TGTGCCAGCTCACCACTTGGGACTAGGGTGAACATTCAGTACTTC. It encodes CASSPLGTRVNIQYF. The chain carries TRBV18 and TRBJ2-4, with 8 bases lining up with TRBD2. Looked up from germline, CDR1 is KGHSH and CDR2 is LQKENI. V dropped 1 base and J dropped 7; count of bases not matched to a gene: 6. The CDR3 has 15 amino acids.

This rearrangement joins TRBV7-3 to TRBJ1-1, with no clear D. Germline V gene lookup returns CDR1 SGHTA and CDR2 FQGTGA. V dropped 6 bases and J dropped 0 bases, with 8 bases sitting between them. The CDR3 contains 13 residues. The CDR3 region is CASRVSVNTEAFF. In nucleotides, the CDR3 is TGTGCCAGCAGGGTCTCGGTGAACACTGAAGCTTTCTTT.

This chain uses TRBV6-1 with TRBJ2-2; D not certain. Between the trimmed V and J ends, which lost 1 base and 4 bases, there was a span of 4 bases. This CDR3 contains 13 residues. CDR1 MNHNS and CDR2 SASEGT come from the germline V gene. CDR3 sequence reads: CASSEDSTGELFF. In nucleotides, the CDR3 is TGTGCCAGCAGTGAAGACAGCACCGGGGAGCTGTTTTTT.

The V call is TRBV19, the J call TRBJ1-2; maybe TRBD1 (6 bases). The CDR3 runs to 14 residues. V lost 8 bases, J lost 7 bases, and 20 bases lay in between. The germline CDR1 and CDR2 sequences are LNHDA and SQIVND (reference sequence). The CDR3 DNA sequence: TGTGCCAGTGGCGAGACAGGCCCAACTTTTGGCTACACCTTC. Translated: CASGETGPTFGYTF.

This clone was seen only a few times. The V gene is TRBV12-2, the J gene TRBJ2-5; the D call TRBD1 from the table was never checked on the DNA. TRBV12-2 is recorded as a pseudogene. The CDR3 loop spans 14 amino acids. CDR3 in amino acids: CASRLRTEQETQYF. For the CDR3, the DNA is TGTGCAAGTCGCTTGAGAACAGAACAAGAGACCCAGTACTTC.

The gene calls are TRBV5-6 and TRBJ1-5, with a weak D call TRBD1 (6 bases). This CDR3 contains 16 residues. V dropped 4 bases and J dropped 3 bases, with 17 bases sitting between them. The V gene's germline CDR1 is SGHDT and CDR2 YYEEEE. For the CDR3, the DNA is TGTGCCAGCAGCCGACAGGACAGCAGCCTCAATCAGCCCCAGCATTTT. This sequence encodes CASSRQDSSLNQPQHF.

Comment on this clone: At one end the junction does not follow the germline gene, possibly because of a read error. This rearrangement joins TRBV5-1 to TRBJ2-1; 7 bases are shared with TRBD1. The germline V gene encodes CDR1 SGHRS and CDR2 YFSETQ. The CDR3 is made up of 16 amino acids. The CDR3, as DNA: TGCGCCAGCAGATCCGGGACAGCGACGAATTACAATGAGCGGTTCTTC. Protein sequence: CASRSGTATNYNERFF.